Reported below is one TCR beta chain. No antigen is known for it. TCRdb redid the calling of the RT-PCR reads with MiXCR, one entry per CDR3 protein. Here the sample spans about 650,000 distinct CDR3 sequences, around 15% being singletons. The source of the sample is a study of response to subunit inactivated influenza vaccine. The CDR3 totals 14 residues. V lost 6 bases and J lost 4, with 16 bases in between. Germline lookup yields CDR1 DFQATT and CDR2 SNEGSKA (reference sequence). Whole-study results and caveats: There was a suggestion from the authors that each seasonal influenza vaccination recruits few new T cells.

The receptor was derived from a man aged 45-60 years who received an inactivated influenza vaccine. The rearrangement joins TRBV20-1 to TRBJ2-1, with D possibly matching TRBD2 (6 bases). This specimen was PBMCs from blood, taken roughly 2 weeks before vaccination. The DNA for the CDR3 is TGCAGTGCATCTCGACTAGTTCAGTACAATGAGCAGTTCTTC. It specifies CSASRLVQYNEQFF.